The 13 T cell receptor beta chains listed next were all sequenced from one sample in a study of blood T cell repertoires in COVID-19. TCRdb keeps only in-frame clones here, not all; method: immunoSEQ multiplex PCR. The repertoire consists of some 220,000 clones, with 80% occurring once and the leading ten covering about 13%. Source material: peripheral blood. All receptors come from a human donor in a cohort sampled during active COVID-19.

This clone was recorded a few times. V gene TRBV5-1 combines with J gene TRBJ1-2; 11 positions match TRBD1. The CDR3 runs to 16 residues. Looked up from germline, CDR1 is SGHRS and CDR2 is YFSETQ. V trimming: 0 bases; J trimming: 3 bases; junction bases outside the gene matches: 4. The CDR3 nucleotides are TGCGCCAGCAGCTTGGGCGGACAGGGGGCGGACTATGGCTACACCTTC. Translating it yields CASSLGGQGADYGYTF. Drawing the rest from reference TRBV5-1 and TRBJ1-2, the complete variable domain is KAGVTQTPRYLIKTRGQQVTLSCSPISGHRSVSWYQQTPGQGLQFLFEYFSETQRNKGNFPGRFSGRQFSNSRSEMNVSTLELGDSALYLCASSLGGQGADYGYTFGSGTRLTVV.

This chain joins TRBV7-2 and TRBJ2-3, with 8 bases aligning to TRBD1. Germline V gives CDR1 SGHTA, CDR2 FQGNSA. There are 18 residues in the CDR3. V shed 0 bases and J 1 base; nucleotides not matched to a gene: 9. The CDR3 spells CASSLARSGDRRTDTQYF. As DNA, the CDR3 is TGTGCCAGCAGCTTAGCGCGGTCGGGGGACAGGCGCACAGATACGCAGTATTTT.

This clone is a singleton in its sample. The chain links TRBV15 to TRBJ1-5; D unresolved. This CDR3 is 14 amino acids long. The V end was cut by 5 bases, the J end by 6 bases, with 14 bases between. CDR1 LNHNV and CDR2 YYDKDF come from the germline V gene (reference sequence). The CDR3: CATSFGGASQPQHF. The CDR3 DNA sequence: TGTGCCACCAGCTTCGGAGGAGCAAGTCAGCCCCAGCATTTT.

The CDR3 DNA sequence: TGTGCCAGCAGCTTCGGACTAGCGATGCACAATGAGCAGTTCTTC. This gives the protein CASSFGLAMHNEQFF. The V and J genes are TRBV7-3 and TRBJ2-1; 9 bases are a match to TRBD2. Germline CDR1 SGHTA, CDR2 FQGTGA. The CDR3 is made up of 15 amino acids. Trimming took 3 bases from V and 5 from J; bases not matched to a gene: 5. Together with reference TRBV7-3 and TRBJ2-1, the CDR3 gives the full variable domain: GAGVSQTPSNKVTEKGKYVELRCDPISGHTALYWYRQSLGQGPEFLIYFQGTGAADDSGLPNDRFFAVRPEGSVSTLKIQRTERGDSAVYLCASSFGLAMHNEQFFGPGTRLTVL.

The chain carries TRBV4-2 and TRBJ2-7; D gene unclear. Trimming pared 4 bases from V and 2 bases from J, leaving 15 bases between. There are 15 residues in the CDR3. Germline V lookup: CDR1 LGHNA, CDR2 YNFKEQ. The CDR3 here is CASSPEALGPYEQYF. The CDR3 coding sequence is TGTGCCAGCAGCCCAGAGGCCCTGGGCCCCTACGAGCAGTACTTC.

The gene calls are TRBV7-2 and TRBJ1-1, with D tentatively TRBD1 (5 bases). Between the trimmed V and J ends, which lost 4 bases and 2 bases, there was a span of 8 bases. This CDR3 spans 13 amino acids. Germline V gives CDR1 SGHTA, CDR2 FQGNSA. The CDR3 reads CASSWGDNTEAFF. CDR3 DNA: TGTGCCAGCAGCTGGGGCGATAACACTGAAGCTTTCTTT.

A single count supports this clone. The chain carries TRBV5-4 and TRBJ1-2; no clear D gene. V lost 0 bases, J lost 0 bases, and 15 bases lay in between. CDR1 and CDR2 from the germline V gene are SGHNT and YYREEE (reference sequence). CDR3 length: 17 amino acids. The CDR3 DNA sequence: TGTGCCAGCAGCTTGGCCGCTCGCGAAGAGCCTAACTATGGCTACACCTTC. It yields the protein CASSLAAREEPNYGYTF.

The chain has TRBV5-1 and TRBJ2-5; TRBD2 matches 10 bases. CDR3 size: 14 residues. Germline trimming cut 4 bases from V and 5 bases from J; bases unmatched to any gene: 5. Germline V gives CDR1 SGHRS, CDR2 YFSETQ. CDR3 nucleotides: TGCGCCAGCAGCCCGCTGGGACTAGCGGAGACCCAGTACTTC. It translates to CASSPLGLAETQYF.

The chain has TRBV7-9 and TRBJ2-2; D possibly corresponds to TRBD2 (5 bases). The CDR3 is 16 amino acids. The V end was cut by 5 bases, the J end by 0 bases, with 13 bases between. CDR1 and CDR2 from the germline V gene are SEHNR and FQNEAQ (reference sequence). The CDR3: CASSPRGRANTGELFF. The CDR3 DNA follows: TGTGCCAGCAGCCCCCGAGGGCGGGCGAACACCGGGGAGCTGTTTTTT.

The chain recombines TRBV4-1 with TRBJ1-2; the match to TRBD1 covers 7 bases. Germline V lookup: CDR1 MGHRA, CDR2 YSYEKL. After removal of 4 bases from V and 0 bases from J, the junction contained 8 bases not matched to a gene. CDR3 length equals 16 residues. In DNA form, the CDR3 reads TGCGCCAGCAGCCCAACAGGGGCCACAGCTAACTATGGCTACACCTTC. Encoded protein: CASSPTGATANYGYTF.

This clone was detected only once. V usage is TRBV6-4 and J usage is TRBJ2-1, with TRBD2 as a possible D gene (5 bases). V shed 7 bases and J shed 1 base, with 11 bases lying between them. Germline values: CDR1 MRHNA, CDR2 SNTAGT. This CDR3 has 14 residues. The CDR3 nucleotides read TGTGCCAGCAAGAAGGACTCATCCTACAATGAGCAGTTCTTC. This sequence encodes CASKKDSSYNEQFF.

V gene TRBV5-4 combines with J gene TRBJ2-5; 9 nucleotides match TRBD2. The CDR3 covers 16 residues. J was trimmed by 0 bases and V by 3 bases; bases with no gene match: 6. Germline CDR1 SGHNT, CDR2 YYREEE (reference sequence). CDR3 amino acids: CASSSGTSRHQETQYF. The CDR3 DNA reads TGTGCCAGCAGCTCCGGGACTAGCAGACACCAAGAGACCCAGTACTTC.

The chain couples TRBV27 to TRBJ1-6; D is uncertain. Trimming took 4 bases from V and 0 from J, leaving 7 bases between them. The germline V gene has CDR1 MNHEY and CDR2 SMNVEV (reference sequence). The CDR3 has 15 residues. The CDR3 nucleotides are TGTGCCAGCAGTTCAGCGGGCTCCTATAATTCACCCCTCCACTTT. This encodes CASSSAGSYNSPLHF.